Sequencing of this T cell receptor beta chain was carried out in a study of control samples from healthy donors and cancer patients. Profiling relied on immunoSEQ multiplex PCR, and the TCRdb table lists in-frame clones only, not all of them. The record lists fewer than 200,000 clones, of which the ten most abundant hold approximately 2.2%. The germline V gene has CDR1 MNHEY and CDR2 SVGEGT. CDR3 length: 15 residues. The V end lost 0 bases, the J end lost 2 bases, and 8 bases lay between the germline ends. This rearrangement joins TRBV6-2 or TRBV6-3 to TRBJ1-3; no firm D call. This TCR was recovered from a woman in her twenties or thirties in good health. The sequencing sample was made of blood. CDR3 DNA: TGTGCCAGCAGTTACTCGGTGACGCCTGGAAACACCATATATTTT. Translated: CASSYSVTPGNTIYF.